A single sample is the source of the 8 T cell receptor beta chains below, sequenced in a study of technical replicates of blood from several donors. Here immunoSEQ multiplex PCR was the method, and the copy in TCRdb shows in-frame clones only, minus some. The top ten clones hold around 5.2% of a sample with 60,000 or so clones, around nine tenths of them seen once. The sequencing input was PBMCs. The receptors originated from a human donor in good health. Some clones in this sample may be carry-over from other donors' samples.

This chain links TRBV9 with TRBJ2-2, with TRBD2 matching 12 bases. Germline trimming cut 3 bases from V and 1 base from J; bases unmatched to any gene: 7. The CDR3 consists of 18 residues. In germline, CDR1 is SGDLS, CDR2 YYNGEE. CDR3 nucleotide sequence: TGTGCCAGCAGCGCGACTAGCGGGAGTCGGGTGAACACCGGGGAGCTGTTTTTT. Its translation: CASSATSGSRVNTGELFF. Variable domain in full (rest from reference TRBV9 and TRBJ2-2): DSGVTQTPKHLITATGQRVTLRCSPRSGDLSVYWYQQSLDQGLQFLIQYYNGEERAKGNILERFSAQQFPDLHSELNLSSLELGDSALYFCASSATSGSRVNTGELFFGEGSRLTVL.

The chain uses TRBV5-1 and TRBJ2-2, with 12 bases lining up with TRBD2. J gave up 0 bases and V 4 bases, and 4 bases lay outside the gene matches. Germline V CDR1 and CDR2: SGHRS, YFSETQ. There are 17 residues in the CDR3. As DNA, the CDR3 is TGCGCCAGCAGCCAGACTAGCGGGAGTTCGAACACCGGGGAGCTGTTTTTT. Translation: CASSQTSGSSNTGELFF.

The chain links TRBV19 to TRBJ1-1; 7 bases fit TRBD1. Germline-derived CDR1 and CDR2 are LNHDA and SQIVND (reference sequence). V shed 8 bases and J 2 bases; nucleotides not matched to a gene: 5. The length of the CDR3 is 13 residues. CDR3 DNA: TGTGCCAGTGGGAACAGGGGTAACACTGAAGCTTTCTTT. Its protein product is CASGNRGNTEAFF.

This rearrangement joins TRBV2 to TRBJ1-4, with TRBD1 as a possible D gene (6 bases). V lost 5 bases and J lost 4, with 11 bases in between. The CDR3 is made up of 14 amino acids. Germline V gene sequence: CDR1 SNHLY, CDR2 FYNNEI. The DNA of the CDR3 is TGTGCCAGCAGTTTGGGGACACGTAATGAAAAACTGTTTTTT. Translating it yields CASSLGTRNEKLFF.

The chain combines TRBV4-3 with TRBJ2-7, with 8 bases lining up with TRBD1. The CDR3 contains 15 residues. CDR1 and CDR2 (germline): LGHNA, YSLEER. J lost 1 base, V lost 0 bases, and 2 bases had no gene match. The CDR3 loop reads CASSQDRDRSYEQYF. For the CDR3, the DNA is TGCGCCAGCAGCCAAGACAGGGACAGGTCCTACGAGCAGTACTTC.

The chain is built from TRBV4-1 and TRBJ2-7; 9 nucleotides align to TRBD2. There are 16 residues in the CDR3. J gave up 3 bases and V 0 bases, and 6 bases lay outside the gene matches. Germline V gene sequence: CDR1 MGHRA, CDR2 YSYEKL. Here the CDR3 reads CASSQDGTSLHYEQYF. CDR3 nucleotides: TGCGCCAGCAGCCAAGATGGGACTAGCTTACACTACGAGCAGTACTTC.

In its sample, this clone was seen once. The chain couples TRBV9 to TRBJ2-1; TRBD1 matches 11 bases. This CDR3 is built from 14 residues. The junction had 3 bases not matched to a gene; V was cut back by 0 bases and J by 10 bases. CDR1 SGDLS and CDR2 YYNGEE come from the germline V gene. The CDR3 region is CASSVGDRGGEQFF. In DNA form, the CDR3 reads TGTGCCAGCAGCGTAGGGGACAGGGGGGGAGAGCAGTTCTTC.

The CDR3 reads CASSPSGRVETQYF. The CDR3, as DNA: TGTGCCAGCTCACCTAGCGGGAGGGTGGAGACCCAGTACTTC. The V and J genes are TRBV18 and TRBJ2-5, with 11 nucleotides matching TRBD2. Germline loops: CDR1 KGHSH, CDR2 LQKENI. There are 14 residues in the CDR3. The V and J ends lost 3 bases and 5 bases, in that order; junction bases with no gene match: 2. The whole variable domain, filled in from reference TRBV18 and TRBJ2-5, reads NAGVMQNPRHLVRRRGQEARLRCSPMKGHSHVYWYRQLPEEGLKFMVYLQKENIIDESGMPKERFSAEFPKEGPSILRIQQVVRGDSAAYFCASSPSGRVETQYFGPGTRLLVL.